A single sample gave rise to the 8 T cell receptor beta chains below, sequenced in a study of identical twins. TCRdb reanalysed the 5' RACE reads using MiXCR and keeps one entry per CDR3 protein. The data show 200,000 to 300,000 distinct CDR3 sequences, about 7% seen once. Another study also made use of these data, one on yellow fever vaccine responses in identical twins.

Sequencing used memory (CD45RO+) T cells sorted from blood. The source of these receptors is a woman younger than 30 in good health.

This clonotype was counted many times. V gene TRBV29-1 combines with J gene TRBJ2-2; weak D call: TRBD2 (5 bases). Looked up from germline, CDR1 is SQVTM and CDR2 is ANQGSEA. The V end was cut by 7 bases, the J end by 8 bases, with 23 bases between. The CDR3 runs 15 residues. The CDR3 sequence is CSAKPPWPPGGELFF. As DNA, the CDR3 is TGCAGCGCCAAACCTCCCTGGCCGCCGGGGGGGGAGCTGTTTTTT.

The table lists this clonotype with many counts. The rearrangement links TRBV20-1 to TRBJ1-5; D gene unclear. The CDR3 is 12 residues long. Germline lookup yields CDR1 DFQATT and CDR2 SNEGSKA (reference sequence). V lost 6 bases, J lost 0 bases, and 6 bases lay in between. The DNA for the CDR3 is TGCAGTGCAAAACTTAGCAATCAGCCCCAGCATTTT. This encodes CSAKLSNQPQHF.

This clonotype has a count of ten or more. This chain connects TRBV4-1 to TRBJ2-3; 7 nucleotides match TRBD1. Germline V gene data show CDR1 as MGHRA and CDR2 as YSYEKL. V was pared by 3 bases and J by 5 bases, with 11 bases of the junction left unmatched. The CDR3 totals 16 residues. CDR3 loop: CASSQVVGQAEDTQYF. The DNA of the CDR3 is TGCGCCAGCAGCCAGGTTGTTGGACAGGCGGAAGATACGCAGTATTTT.

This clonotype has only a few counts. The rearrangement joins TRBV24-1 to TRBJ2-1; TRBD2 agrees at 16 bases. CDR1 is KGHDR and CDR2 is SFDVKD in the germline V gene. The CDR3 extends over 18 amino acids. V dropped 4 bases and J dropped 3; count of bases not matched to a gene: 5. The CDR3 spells CATSDPGLAGGYYNEQFF. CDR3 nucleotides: TGTGCCACCAGTGACCCGGGACTAGCGGGAGGGTACTACAATGAGCAGTTCTTC.

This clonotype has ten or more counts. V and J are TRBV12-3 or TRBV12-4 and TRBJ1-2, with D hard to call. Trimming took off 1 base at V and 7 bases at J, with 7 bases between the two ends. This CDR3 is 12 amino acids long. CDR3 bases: TGTGCCAGCAGTTTAGGCCAGCCTGGCTACACCTTC. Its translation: CASSLGQPGYTF.

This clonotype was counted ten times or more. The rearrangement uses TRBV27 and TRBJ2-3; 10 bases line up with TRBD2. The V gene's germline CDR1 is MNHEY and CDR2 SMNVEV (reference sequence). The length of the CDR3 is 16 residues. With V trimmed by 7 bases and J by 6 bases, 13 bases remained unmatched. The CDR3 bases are TGTGCCAGCAAGCGGCTAGCGGGGGCCCCCTGGGATACGCAGTATTTT. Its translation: CASKRLAGAPWDTQYF.

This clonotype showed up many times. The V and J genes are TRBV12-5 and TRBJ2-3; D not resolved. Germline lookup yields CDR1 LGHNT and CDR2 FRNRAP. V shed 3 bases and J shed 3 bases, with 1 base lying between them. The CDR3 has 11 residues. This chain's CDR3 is CASGFTDTQYF. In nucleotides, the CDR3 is TGTGCTAGTGGTTTTACAGATACGCAGTATTTT.

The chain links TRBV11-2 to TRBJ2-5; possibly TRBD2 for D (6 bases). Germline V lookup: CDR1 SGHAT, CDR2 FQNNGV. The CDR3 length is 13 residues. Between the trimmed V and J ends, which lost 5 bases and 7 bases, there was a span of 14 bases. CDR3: CASSPGWGGTQYF. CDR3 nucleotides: TGTGCCAGCAGCCCTGGGTGGGGAGGGACCCAGTACTTC.